The 18 T cell receptor beta chains below all came from one sample that was sequenced in a study of T-cell memory formation after mild COVID-19. TCRdb reprocessed the 5' RACE reads via MiXCR and lists one record per CDR3 protein. The top ten hold 23% of the sample, which has about 250,000 distinct CDR3 sequences, 18% seen once. The sequenced sample consisted of PBMCs or a T cell subset sorted from them (not recorded which). These receptors all come from a young man who had mild COVID-19 (a few samples of this study predate the infection). Cell type and time point are not known.

A few counts support this clonotype. This chain connects TRBV6-2 or TRBV6-3 to TRBJ2-7, with no clear D. The germline V gene encodes CDR1 MNHEY and CDR2 SVGEGT. CDR3 size: 11 residues. Trimming took off 6 bases at V and 4 bases at J, with 7 bases between the two ends. The CDR3 sequence is CASRPRYEQYV. The CDR3 nucleotides are TGTGCCAGCAGGCCACGTTACGAGCAGTACGTC.

The chain couples TRBV10-1 to TRBJ2-4; either TRBD1 or TRBD2 may supply D (5 bases each). This CDR3 has 16 amino acids. CDR1 and CDR2 (germline): WNHNN, SYGVQD (reference sequence). Trimming took off 7 bases at V and 0 bases at J, with 16 bases between the two ends. This CDR3 is CASMGPRRLAKNIQYF. CDR3 coding DNA: TGCGCCAGCATGGGACCGCGTAGACTAGCCAAAAACATTCAGTACTTC.

This clonotype was observed a few times. This chain connects TRBV13 to TRBJ2-1, with TRBD2 identical over 15 bases. Germline V gene sequence: CDR1 PRHDT, CDR2 FYEKMQ (reference sequence). CDR3 length: 18 amino acids. Trimming took 0 bases from V and 8 from J; bases not matched to a gene: 8. In nucleotides, the CDR3 is TGTGCCAGCAGCTTAGGCCAGGGACTAGCGGGGGGCCGGGATGAGCAGTTCTTC. Translation: CASSLGQGLAGGRDEQFF.

The table lists this clonotype with a few counts. The rearrangement joins TRBV5-1 to TRBJ2-1, with D uncertain. Between the trimmed V and J ends, which lost 2 bases and 7 bases, there was a span of 13 bases. CDR3 length: 14 amino acids. Germline CDR1 and CDR2: SGHRS and YFSETQ. CDR3 DNA: TGCGCCAGCAGCTTTGCGCCAGGCGGTAATGAGCAGTTCTTC. It is translated as CASSFAPGGNEQFF.

The chain has TRBV9 and TRBJ1-4; D unclear. V was cut by 0 bases and J by 4 bases, with 7 bases left in between. The germline gives CDR1 SGDLS, CDR2 YYNGEE. The CDR3 spans 14 residues. The chain's CDR3 is CASSVDQVNEKLFF. Here the CDR3 DNA reads TGTGCCAGCAGCGTAGATCAGGTTAATGAAAAACTGTTTTTT.

The CDR3 loop is CASSPHLQETQYF. DNA for the CDR3: TGTGCCAGCAGCCCGCACCTCCAAGAGACCCAGTACTTC. The chain recombines TRBV7-9 with TRBJ2-5; no clear D gene. This CDR3 region has 13 residues. The V and J ends lost 5 bases and 1 base respectively, with 8 bases between them. Germline loops: CDR1 SEHNR, CDR2 FQNEAQ (reference sequence).

The J gene is TRBJ1-1, the V gene TRBV30; D ambiguous. This CDR3 contains 14 residues. V lost 4 bases and J lost 1, with 13 bases in between. Germline CDR1 GTSNPN, CDR2 SVGIG (reference sequence). The CDR3 nucleotides read TGTGCCTGGATGGGCCTGTCAGCGAACACTGAAGCTTTCTTT. This codes for CAWMGLSANTEAFF.

For the CDR3, the DNA is TGTGCCAGCAGAGGATACTCCATGGGGACCCAGTACTTC. The encoded protein is CASRGYSMGTQYF. The chain couples TRBV28 to TRBJ2-5; D unclear. Germline CDR1 and CDR2: MDHEN and SYDVKM. This CDR3 region has 13 residues. Trimming took 6 bases from V and 7 from J, leaving 15 bases between them.

CDR3 sequence: CASSGRLLFF. CDR3 DNA: TGTGCCAGCAGTGGGAGACTCCTGTTTTTT. The rearrangement joins TRBV12-3 or TRBV12-4 to TRBJ1-4; D is undetermined. This CDR3 contains 10 residues. V gave up 5 bases and J gave up 14 bases, with 9 bases separating them.

The chain has TRBV2 and TRBJ2-1; no definite D call. The V gene lost 5 bases and the J gene lost 6 bases, with 2 bases spanning the gap. CDR3 length equals 10 residues. Germline V gene lookup returns CDR1 SNHLY and CDR2 FYNNEI. The CDR3, as DNA: TGTGCCAGCAGTCCCAATGAGCAGTTCTTC. This gives the protein CASSPNEQFF.

In its sample, this clonotype was seen a few times. As DNA, the CDR3 is TGCGCCAGCAGCCCCGGAACGGGCCGGGGTTGGGAGAACACCGGGGAGCTGTTTTTT. It translates to CASSPGTGRGWENTGELFF. V and J are TRBV4-3 and TRBJ2-2; the D gene is possibly TRBD2 (5 bases). The V gene lost 4 bases and the J gene lost 1 base, with 22 bases spanning the gap. The CDR3 is 19 amino acids. Germline lookup yields CDR1 LGHNA and CDR2 YSLEER.

This clonotype came up a few times. The V and J genes are TRBV7-6 and TRBJ2-5; TRBD2 might be the D (5 bases). CDR3 size: 17 residues. Germline V gene sequence: CDR1 SGHVS, CDR2 FNYEAQ. V was pared by 0 bases and J by 0 bases, with 14 bases between. CDR3 residues: CASSLAYGLMYQETQYF. The CDR3 coding sequence is TGTGCCAGCAGCTTAGCTTACGGACTCATGTACCAAGAGACCCAGTACTTC. Full variable domain (missing parts from reference TRBV7-6 and TRBJ2-5): GAGVSQSPRYKVTKRGQDVALRCDPISGHVSLYWYRQALGQGPEFLTYFNYEAQQDKSGLPNDRFSAERPEGSISTLTIQRTEQRDSAMYRCASSLAYGLMYQETQYFGPGTRLLVL.

Many counts were recorded for this clonotype. The chain links TRBV4-1 to TRBJ2-3, with D perhaps matching TRBD2 (5 bases). V shed 3 bases and J shed 0 bases, with 16 bases lying between them. The germline gives CDR1 MGHRA, CDR2 YSYEKL. The CDR3 runs 17 residues. Written as DNA, the CDR3 is TGCGCCAGCAGCCACGCCACCCGGGGAAGTAGCACAGATACGCAGTATTTT. This codes for CASSHATRGSSTDTQYF.

The chain combines TRBV6-1 with TRBJ2-7; D is possibly TRBD1 (6 bases). Trimming pared 5 bases from V and 9 bases from J, leaving 17 bases between. Germline V gene sequence: CDR1 MNHNS, CDR2 SASEGT. There are 13 residues in the CDR3. The CDR3 DNA reads TGTGCCAGCAGTCTCCGTGGACAGCCGGGGCAGTACGTC. Amino acids: CASSLRGQPGQYV.

In this sample, this clonotype turned up a few times. The rearrangement uses TRBV4-3 and TRBJ1-5; D unclear. This CDR3 contains 15 residues. Germline V gene sequence: CDR1 LGHNA, CDR2 YSLEER. Trimming cost V 0 bases and J 4 bases, with 10 bases left between them. The CDR3 DNA reads as TGCGCCAGCAGCCAAGAATGGAGAGAAAATCAGCCCCAGCATTTT. Translation gives CASSQEWRENQPQHF.

V gene TRBV6-1 combines with J gene TRBJ1-1; D call uncertain. CDR3 length: 13 residues. CDR1 and CDR2 from the germline V gene are MNHNS and SASEGT. Trimming shortened V by 0 bases and J by 5 bases, and 7 bases separated the two germline ends. The CDR3 loop is CASSEAHKTEAFF. The CDR3 nucleotides are TGTGCCAGCAGTGAAGCGCATAAGACTGAAGCTTTCTTT.

V is TRBV29-1 and J is TRBJ1-3; D gene uncertain. V was pared by 3 bases and J by 3 bases, with 9 bases between. The CDR3 extends over 13 amino acids. Germline V gene data show CDR1 as SQVTM and CDR2 as ANQGSEA. As DNA, the CDR3 is TGCAGCGTTGAGGATCACCTTGGAAACACCATATATTTT. Amino acids: CSVEDHLGNTIYF. Full variable domain (rest looked up from reference TRBV29-1 and TRBJ1-3): SAVISQKPSRDICQRGTSLTIQCQVDSQVTMMFWYRQQPGQSLTLIATANQGSEATYESGFVIDKFPISRPNLTFSTLTVSNMSPEDSSIYLCSVEDHLGNTIYFGEGSWLTVV.

This clonotype was recorded a few times. The chain joins TRBV5-1 to TRBJ1-2, with a possible D match to TRBD1 (5 bases). CDR1 is SGHRS, CDR2 YFSETQ, per germline. The CDR3 has 17 amino acids. Trimming pared 4 bases from V and 2 bases from J, leaving 21 bases between. The CDR3 DNA follows: TGCGCCAGCAGCCCACCGTATCAGGGCTTACTAAACTATGGCTACACCTTC. Translating gives CASSPPYQGLLNYGYTF.